The rows below give T cell receptor beta chains drawn from one sample of a study of T-cell memory formation after mild COVID-19. TCRdb ran MiXCR on the 5' RACE reads and lists one entry per CDR3 protein. The top ten clones hold about 20% of a sample with about 350,000 distinct CDR3 sequences, roughly 13% of them seen once. The sample comprised PBMCs or a T cell subset sorted from them (not recorded which). The receptors stem from a man in his late teens or twenties who had mild COVID-19 (a few samples of this study predate the infection). Cell type and time point are not known. CDR3s include the opening cysteine and the closing phenylalanine or tryptophan. A D gene is named only where the DNA matches it firmly. Expanded clones get a size class; other rows say once, few or many, or leave the size out.

v_call: TRBV5-6; j_call: TRBJ1-1; clone_size: many; d_call: .; cdr3_aa: CASSSGYGGEAFF; cdr3_nt: TGTGCCAGCAGCTCGGGATACGGCGGTGAAGCTTTCTTT
v_call: TRBV30; j_call: TRBJ2-1; clone_size: few; d_call: .; cdr3_aa: CAWSLTTGSNEQFF; cdr3_nt: TGTGCCTGGAGCCTCACAACAGGGTCCAATGAGCAGTTCTTC
v_call: TRBV10-3; j_call: TRBJ1-5; clone_size: few; d_call: .; cdr3_aa: CAISETDTDQPQHF; cdr3_nt: TGTGCCATCAGTGAGACGGACACCGATCAGCCCCAGCATTTT
v_call: TRBV6-2/TRBV6-3; j_call: TRBJ2-1; clone_size: .; d_call: TRBD1; cdr3_aa: CASSRGDRVWNEQFF; cdr3_nt: TGTGCCAGCAGCCGGGGGGACAGGGTCTGGAATGAGCAGTTCTTC
v_call: TRBV6-1; j_call: TRBJ1-2; clone_size: .; d_call: .; cdr3_aa: CASSEWRGISNYGYTF; cdr3_nt: TGTGCCAGCAGTGAATGGAGGGGCATCTCTAACTATGGCTACACCTTC
v_call: TRBV7-3; j_call: TRBJ2-5; clone_size: few; d_call: .; cdr3_aa: CASSLSSSAGTQYF; cdr3_nt: TGTGCCAGCAGCTTATCATCGTCCGCCGGGACCCAGTACTTC
v_call: TRBV7-2; j_call: TRBJ2-5; clone_size: few; d_call: TRBD1; cdr3_aa: CASSVDRVEETQYF; cdr3_nt: TGTGCCAGCAGCGTGGACAGGGTGGAAGAGACCCAGTACTTC
v_call: TRBV3-1; j_call: TRBJ2-5; clone_size: many; d_call: .; cdr3_aa: CASSQDPGRETQYF; cdr3_nt: TGTGCCAGCAGCCAAGACCCGGGCCGAGAGACCCAGTACTTC
v_call: TRBV27; j_call: TRBJ2-1; clone_size: .; d_call: .; cdr3_aa: CASRAGNYNEQFF; cdr3_nt: TGTGCCAGCAGGGCTGGGAACTACAATGAGCAGTTCTTC
v_call: TRBV5-1; j_call: TRBJ2-5; clone_size: .; d_call: .; cdr3_aa: CASSLALSVQETQYF; cdr3_nt: TGCGCCAGCAGCTTGGCCTTGAGTGTCCAAGAGACCCAGTACTTC
v_call: TRBV7-2; j_call: TRBJ2-2; clone_size: many; d_call: TRBD1; cdr3_aa: CASSPGQGGTGELFF; cdr3_nt: TGTGCCAGCAGCCCGGGACAGGGCGGCACCGGGGAGCTGTTTTTT
v_call: TRBV4-2; j_call: TRBJ1-1; clone_size: .; d_call: .; cdr3_aa: CASSQGSMTEAFF; cdr3_nt: TGTGCCAGCAGCCAAGGGTCGATGACTGAAGCTTTCTTT
v_call: TRBV3-1; j_call: TRBJ2-7; clone_size: .; d_call: .; cdr3_aa: CASSPTRTASYEQYF; cdr3_nt: TGTGCCAGCAGCCCCACCAGGACAGCCTCCTACGAGCAGTACTTC
v_call: TRBV9; j_call: TRBJ1-2; clone_size: .; d_call: .; cdr3_aa: CASSVAASSYGYTF; cdr3_nt: TGTGCCAGCAGCGTAGCCGCCAGTTCCTATGGCTACACCTTC
v_call: TRBV12-3/TRBV12-4; j_call: TRBJ2-7; clone_size: .; d_call: .; cdr3_aa: CASTGSSYEQYF; cdr3_nt: TGTGCCAGCACGGGCAGCTCCTACGAGCAGTACTTC
v_call: TRBV2; j_call: TRBJ1-5; clone_size: few; d_call: TRBD1; cdr3_aa: CASIPDRGSNQPQHF; cdr3_nt: TGTGCCAGCATTCCAGACAGGGGGAGCAATCAGCCCCAGCATTTT